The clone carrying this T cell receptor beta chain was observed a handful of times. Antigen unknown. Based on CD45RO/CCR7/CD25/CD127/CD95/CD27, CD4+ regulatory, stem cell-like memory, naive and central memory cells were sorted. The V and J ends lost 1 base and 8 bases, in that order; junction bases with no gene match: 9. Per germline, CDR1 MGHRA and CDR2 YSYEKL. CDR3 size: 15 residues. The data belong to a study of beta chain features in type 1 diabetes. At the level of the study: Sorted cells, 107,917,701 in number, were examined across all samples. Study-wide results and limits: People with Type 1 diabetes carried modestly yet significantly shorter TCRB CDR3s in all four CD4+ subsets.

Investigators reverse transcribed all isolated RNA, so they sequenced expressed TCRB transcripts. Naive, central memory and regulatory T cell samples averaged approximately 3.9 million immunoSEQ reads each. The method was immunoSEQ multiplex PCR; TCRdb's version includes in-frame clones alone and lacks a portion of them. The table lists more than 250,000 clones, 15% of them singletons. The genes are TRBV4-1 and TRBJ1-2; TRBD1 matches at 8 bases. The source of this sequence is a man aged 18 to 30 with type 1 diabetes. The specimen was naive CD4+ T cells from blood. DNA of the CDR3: TGCGCCAGCAGCCAAGTCGACAGGGGTCTGGGCGGCTACACCTTC. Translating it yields CASSQVDRGLGGYTF.